A selection of T cell receptor beta chains follows, all from one sample in a study of metastatic and nonmetastatic thyroid tumors. TCRdb re-called the PCR reads via MiXCR. In the table there are tens of thousands of clones, 20% to 30% of which are singletons. The material sequenced was tumor tissue. Receptor source: a male donor with papillary thyroid cancer or a benign thyroid nodule (not recorded which). Some clones in this sample may be carry-over from other donors' samples. CDR3s include the opening cysteine and the closing phenylalanine or tryptophan. The D gene is left open where the match is weak. Size values are once, few and many counts, or a class for expanded clones, and some rows have none.

TRBD1	TRBV18	many	TRBJ1-4	TGTGCCAGCTCGGAGGGGACAGTGAATGAAAAACTGTTTTTT	CASSEGTVNEKLFF
.	TRBV18	many	TRBJ1-4	TGTGCCAGCTCACCCCGGGACACTCAAGGGGAAAAACTGTTTTTT	CASSPRDTQGEKLFF
.	TRBV19	many	TRBJ1-4	TGTGCCAGTAGTATTTCGGCAGACCCTGAAAAACTGTTTTTT	CASSISADPEKLFF
TRBD1	TRBV10-1	many	TRBJ2-1	TGCGCCAGCCCCGCAGCCCGGGACAGGGGGCCCTACAATGAGCAGTTCTTC	CASPAARDRGPYNEQFF
.	TRBV2	many	TRBJ2-7	TGTGCCAGCAGTGGTGTTCTAGCGAACAGCTACGAGCAGTACTTC	CASSGVLANSYEQYF
.	TRBV7-9	many	TRBJ2-3	TGTGCCAGCAGCTTAGCCGGGACCCAGGATACGCAGTATTTT	CASSLAGTQDTQYF
TRBD2	TRBV6-2/TRBV6-3	.	TRBJ2-1	TGTGCCAGCAGGGATGTCTCTAGCGGGAGGGTTGAGCAGGTCTTC	CASRDVSSGRVEQVF
TRBD1	TRBV6-4	many	TRBJ2-2	TGTGCCAGCAGTGAAAATACAGGGGTCACCGGGGAGCTGTTTTTT	CASSENTGVTGELFF
.	TRBV9	many	TRBJ1-5	TGTGCCAGCAGCGTAGGGGGAGGCCTCAATCAGCCCCAGCATTTT	CASSVGGGLNQPQHF
.	TRBV20-1	many	TRBJ2-1	TGCAGTGCTAGACCAATTCGCGGGGTTGCCAGGAATGAGCAGTTCTTC	CSARPIRGVARNEQFF
TRBD2	TRBV19	many	TRBJ2-5	TGTGCCAGTAGTATGTCGGGAGGACAAGAGACCCAGTACTTT	CASSMSGGQETQYF
.	TRBV5-1	.	TRBJ2-3	TGCGCCAGCAGCTTAGCTGTAGATGCTCAGTATTTT	CASSLAVDAQYF
TRBD1	TRBV11-2	.	TRBJ2-7	TGTGCCAGCAGCTTCACCAGGGGGTATCGTTACGAGCAGTACTTC	CASSFTRGYRYEQYF
.	TRBV6-1	.	TRBJ1-5	TGTGCCAGCAGTGAATCAGGGCAGGACAATCAGCCCCAGCATTTT	CASSESGQDNQPQHF
.	TRBV7-8	.	TRBJ2-5	TGTGCCAGCAGCCCACAGGTGAACTCAGAGACCCAGTACTTC	CASSPQVNSETQYF
.	TRBV7-8	many	TRBJ2-2	TGTGCCAGCAGCCGACAAGAGGCCATGAACACCGGGGAGCTGTTTTTT	CASSRQEAMNTGELFF
TRBD1	TRBV4-2	many	TRBJ2-2	TGTGCCAGCAGCCAACAACAGGGGGTCACCGGGGAGCTGTTTTTT	CASSQQQGVTGELFF
.	TRBV7-4	many	TRBJ1-4	TGTGCCAGCAGCTTAGAAGGGGCAACTAATGAAAAACTGTTTTTT	CASSLEGATNEKLFF
TRBD2	TRBV28	medium-sized	TRBJ2-5	TGTGCCAGCAGTTTTTCACTAGCGGAGACCCAGTACTTC	CASSFSLAETQYF
.	TRBV6-4	many	TRBJ1-6	TGTGCCAGCAGTGACTCGACAAATTCACCCCTCCACTTT	CASSDSTNSPLHF
.	TRBV20-1	.	TRBJ2-6	TGCAGTGCTAGAGTTCCGGGGAGCTCTGGGGCCAACGTCCTGACTTTC	CSARVPGSSGANVLTF
.	TRBV20-1	many	TRBJ1-1	TGCAGTGCTGGGGGGAACACTGAAGCTTTCTTT	CSAGGNTEAFF
.	TRBV6-2/TRBV6-3	many	TRBJ2-7	TGTGCCAGCAACCAGGGGGGAGACGAGCAGTACTTC	CASNQGGDEQYF
.	TRBV6-2/TRBV6-3	many	TRBJ2-7	TGTGCCAGCAGTTCGAGTGAGGGGGACTCCTACGAGCAGTACTTC	CASSSSEGDSYEQYF
.	TRBV5-8	many	TRBJ2-4	TGTGCCAGCAGCTTGCGGTCAAACATTCAGTACTTC	CASSLRSNIQYF
TRBD1	TRBV4-2	many	TRBJ2-7	TGTGCCAGCAGCCCCCCGGGACAGGGGACCTACGAGCAGTACTTC	CASSPPGQGTYEQYF
.	TRBV5-1	.	TRBJ2-1	TGCGCCAGCAGCTTAGAACAGGTAGCGCGATCCAATGAGCAGTTCTTC	CASSLEQVARSNEQFF
.	TRBV18	.	TRBJ1-4	TGTGCCAGCTCACCGCAGAGATGGGCCACTAATGACAAACTGTTTTTT	CASSPQRWATNDKLFF
TRBD1	TRBV4-2	.	TRBJ2-7	TGTGCCAGCAGCCCCCCGGGACAGGTGACCTACGATCAGTACTTC	CASSPPGQVTYDQYF
TRBD2	TRBV18	many	TRBJ2-1	TGTGCCAGCTCCCGACCGGCGGGAGGTAAGAATGAGCAGTTCTTC	CASSRPAGGKNEQFF
TRBD1	TRBV2	many	TRBJ2-2	TGTGCCAGCACTACAGGGGGGCGAACCGGCACCGGGGAGCTGTTTTTT	CASTTGGRTGTGELFF
.	TRBV27	many	TRBJ1-4	TGTGCCAGCAGTGAGCCAGGGGTAAAACTGTTTTTT	CASSEPGVKLFF
.	TRBV5-8	.	TRBJ1-2	TGTGCCAGCAGCTTGCGGGCAGCCGACTATGGCTACACCTTC	CASSLRAADYGYTF
.	TRBV20-1	many	TRBJ1-3	TGCAGTGCTAGACCCCTGGGCCGTCGTTTGGGAAACACCATATATTTT	CSARPLGRRLGNTIYF
TRBD1	TRBV19	many	TRBJ1-1	TGTGCCAGTATCGAACAGGGGGCGCTTTTGACTGAAGCTTTCTTT	CASIEQGALLTEAFF
.	TRBV18	many	TRBJ1-2	TGTGCCAGCTCACCACAGGAGGGGACGGGCTACACCTTC	CASSPQEGTGYTF
.	TRBV28	.	TRBJ1-2	TGTGCCAGCAGTATGTCCAGGGAATTAAATGGCTACACCTTC	CASSMSRELNGYTF
.	TRBV12-3/TRBV12-4	few	TRBJ2-2	TGTGCCAGCAGTTTAACATCTCGGGTGACCGGGGATCTGTTTTTT	CASSLTSRVTGDLFF
.	TRBV3-1	many	TRBJ2-7	TGTGCCAGCAGCCAAGGGTTTGGAGGCGAGCAGTACTTC	CASSQGFGGEQYF
.	TRBV30	.	TRBJ1-1	TGTGCCTGGAGTGGCAGCAGGGAGTACCCTGAAGCTTTCTTT	CAWSGSREYPEAFF
TRBD1	TRBV20-1	.	TRBJ1-2	TGCAGTGCTAGAGTGCAGGGGGATAGCTATGGCTACACCTTC	CSARVQGDSYGYTF
TRBD2	TRBV10-3	many	TRBJ2-1	TGTGCCATCAGTGAGCCTAGCGGGAGGGCCGATGAGCAGTTCTTC	CAISEPSGRADEQFF
.	TRBV5-6	many	TRBJ2-7	TGTGCCAGCAGCCCCACTCACGCACTCTACTACGAGCAGTACTTC	CASSPTHALYYEQYF
.	TRBV7-8	large	TRBJ2-3	TGTGCCAGCAGCCAGTGGTCCTTAGCAAGCACAGATACGCAGTATTTT	CASSQWSLASTDTQYF
.	TRBV11-2	.	TRBJ2-7	TGTGCCAGCAGCCAGGGACCGGCGGCTGGGAATTACGAGCAGTACTTC	CASSQGPAAGNYEQYF
TRBD1	TRBV6-9	few	TRBJ1-1	TGTGCCTGCAGTTATGACTCCGGGACAGGGGGCAAAGCTTTCTTT	CACSYDSGTGGKAFF
.	TRBV9	.	TRBJ1-2	TGTGCCAGCAGCGTAGAATGTGGGTATTGCTACACCTTC	CASSVECGYCYTF
TRBD1	TRBV3-1	.	TRBJ2-7	TGTGCCAGCAGCCAAGGACAGGGGGCCACCTACGAGCAGTACTTC	CASSQGQGATYEQYF
TRBD1	TRBV7-8	.	TRBJ1-1	TGTGCCAGCAGCTCAACAGGGGGCTTACAAGCTTTCTTT	CASSSTGGLQAFF
.	TRBV28	many	TRBJ1-1	TGTGCCAGCAGTTCTAGCGGGGGCGGCGCTGAAGCTTTCTTT	CASSSSGGGAEAFF
.	TRBV11-2	.	TRBJ2-1	TGTGCCTGCACCCCCGGGACCGCTTGCAATGAGCAGTTCTTC	CACTPGTACNEQFF
TRBD1	TRBV7-2	many	TRBJ2-1	TGTGCCAGCAGCCCGCCGCGCAGGGGGCAAGATGAGCAGTTCTTC	CASSPPRRGQDEQFF
TRBD2	TRBV14	many	TRBJ2-2	TGTGCCAGCAGCCAGTGGACTAGCTTTACCGGGGAGCTGTTTTTT	CASSQWTSFTGELFF
.	TRBV30	many	TRBJ2-1	TGTGCCTGGAGTCCAGCCCGTTTCTCCTACAATGAGCAGTTCTTC	CAWSPARFSYNEQFF
TRBD2	TRBV6-2/TRBV6-3	many	TRBJ2-1	TGTGCCAGCAGCCCCGGACTAGCGGATTACAATGAGCAGTTCTTC	CASSPGLADYNEQFF
.	TRBV14	.	TRBJ1-1	TGTTCCAGCAGCCAGGCGGGGGGCCTTATGAACACTGAAGCTTTCTTT	CSSSQAGGLMNTEAFF
.	TRBV6-2/TRBV6-3	.	TRBJ1-2	TGTGCCAGTGGGGGTCTCAACTATGGCTACACCTTC	CASGGLNYGYTF